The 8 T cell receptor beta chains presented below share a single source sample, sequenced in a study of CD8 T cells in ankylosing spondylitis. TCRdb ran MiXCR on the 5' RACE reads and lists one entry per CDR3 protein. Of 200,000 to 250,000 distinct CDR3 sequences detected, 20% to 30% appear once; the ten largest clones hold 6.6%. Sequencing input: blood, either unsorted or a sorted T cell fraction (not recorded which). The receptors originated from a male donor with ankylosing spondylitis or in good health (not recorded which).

CDR3 loop: CASSYLGLEETQYF. Here the CDR3 DNA reads TGTGCCAGCAGTTACCTGGGACTAGAAGAGACCCAGTACTTC. The rearrangement links TRBV6-5 to TRBJ2-5, with 8 bases identical to TRBD2. After removal of 2 bases from V and 3 bases from J, the junction contained 2 bases not matched to a gene. Germline CDR1 and CDR2: MNHEY and SVGAGI. CDR3 length: 14 amino acids.

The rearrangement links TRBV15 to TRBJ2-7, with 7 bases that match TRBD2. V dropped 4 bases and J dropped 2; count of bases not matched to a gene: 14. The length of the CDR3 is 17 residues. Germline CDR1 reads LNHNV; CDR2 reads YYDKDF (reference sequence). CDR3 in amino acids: CATSNEGSLAETYEQYF. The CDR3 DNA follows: TGTGCCACCAGCAACGAAGGGAGTCTAGCGGAAACCTACGAGCAGTACTTC.

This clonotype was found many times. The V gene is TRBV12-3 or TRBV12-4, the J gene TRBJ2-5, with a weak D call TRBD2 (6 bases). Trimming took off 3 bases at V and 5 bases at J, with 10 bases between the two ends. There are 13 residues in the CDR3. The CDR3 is CASSFIGGETQYF. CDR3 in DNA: TGTGCCAGCAGTTTTATCGGGGGTGAGACCCAGTACTTC.

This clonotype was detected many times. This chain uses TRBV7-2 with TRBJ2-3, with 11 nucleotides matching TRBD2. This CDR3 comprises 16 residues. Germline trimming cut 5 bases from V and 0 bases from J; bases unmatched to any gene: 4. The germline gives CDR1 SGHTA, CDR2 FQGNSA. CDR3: CASSTRTSGSTDTQYF. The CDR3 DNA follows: TGTGCCAGCAGCACGAGGACTAGCGGGAGCACAGATACGCAGTATTTT. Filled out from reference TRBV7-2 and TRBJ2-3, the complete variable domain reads GAGVSQSPSNKVTEKGKDVELRCDPISGHTALYWYRQSLGQGLEFLIYFQGNSAPDKSGLPSDRFSAERTGGSVSTLTIQRTQQEDSAVYLCASSTRTSGSTDTQYFGPGTRLTVL.

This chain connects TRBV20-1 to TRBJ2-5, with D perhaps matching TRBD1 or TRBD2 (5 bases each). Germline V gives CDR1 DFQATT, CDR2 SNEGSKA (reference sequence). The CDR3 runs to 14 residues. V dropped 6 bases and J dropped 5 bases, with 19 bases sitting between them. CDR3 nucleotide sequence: TGCAGTGCCGGGGAAGGGGCCCTTGGGGAGACCCAGTACTTC. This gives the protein CSAGEGALGETQYF.

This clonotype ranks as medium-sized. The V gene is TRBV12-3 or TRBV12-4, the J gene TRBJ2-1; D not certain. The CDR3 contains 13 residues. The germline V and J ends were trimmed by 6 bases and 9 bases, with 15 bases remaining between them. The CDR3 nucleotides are TGTGCCAGCAGCCAAAACCGTTGGTCTGAGCAGTTCTTC. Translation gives CASSQNRWSEQFF.

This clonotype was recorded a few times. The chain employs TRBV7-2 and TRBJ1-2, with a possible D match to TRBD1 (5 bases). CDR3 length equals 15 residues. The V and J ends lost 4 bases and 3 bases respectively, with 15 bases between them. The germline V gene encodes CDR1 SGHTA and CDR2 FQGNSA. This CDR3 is CASSSSRGTYYGYTF. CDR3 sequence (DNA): TGTGCCAGCAGCTCATCCCGCGGGACCTACTATGGCTACACCTTC.

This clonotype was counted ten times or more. The CDR3 bases are TGTGCCAGCAGCTTGGGGCTAGCGGGAGTGGGAGAGACCCAGTACTTC. It translates to CASSLGLAGVGETQYF. This chain connects TRBV5-4 to TRBJ2-5; 10 positions agree with TRBD2. The CDR3 has 16 amino acids. The V segment lost 0 bases and the J segment 4 bases; nucleotides outside the gene matches: 6. The germline CDR1 and CDR2 sequences are SGHNT and YYREEE (reference sequence).